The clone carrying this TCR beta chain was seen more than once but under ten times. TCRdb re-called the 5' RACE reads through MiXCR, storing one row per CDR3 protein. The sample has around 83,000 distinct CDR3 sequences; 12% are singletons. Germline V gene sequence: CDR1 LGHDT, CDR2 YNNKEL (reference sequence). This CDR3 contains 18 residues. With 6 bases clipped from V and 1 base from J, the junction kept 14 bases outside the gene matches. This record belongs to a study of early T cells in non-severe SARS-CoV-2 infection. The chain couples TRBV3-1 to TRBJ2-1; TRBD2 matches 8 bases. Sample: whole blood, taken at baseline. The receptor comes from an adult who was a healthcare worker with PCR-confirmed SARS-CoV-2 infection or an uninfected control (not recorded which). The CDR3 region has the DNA TGTGCCAGCAGACAAATCGGGCGGGGGGCCCATTCCTACAATGAGCAGTTCTTC. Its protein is CASRQIGRGAHSYNEQFF.